This T cell receptor beta chain was captured in a study of identical twins. Study outcomes and limitations: Cord blood beta clonotypes that were abundant carried fewer insertions, and memory repertoires showed no such trend.

The CDR3 is 15 residues long. CDR1 is LNHNV and CDR2 is YYDKDF in the germline V gene (reference sequence). The germline V and J ends were trimmed by 3 bases and 2 bases, with 13 bases remaining between them. This clonotype appeared a few times. What it recognizes is unknown. TCRdb analysed the 5' RACE reads with MiXCR anew, one entry per CDR3 protein. The table records 210,000 or so distinct CDR3 sequences, approximately 16% of them present only once. The same data also contributed to another study, on T cells expressing NK-cell markers. That paper adds: CD3+CD56+NKG2C+, CD3+CD56+NKG2C- and CD3+CD56-NKG2C+ T cells, once sorted, supplied the TCR beta repertoires. In several experiments, an anti-gamma-delta TCR antibody restricted sorting to alpha-beta TCR T cells.

The specimen was CD8+ T cells sorted from blood. V is TRBV15 and J is TRBJ1-2, with a weak D call TRBD1 (6 bases). The TCR comes from a woman aged 18-29 years in good health. In nucleotides, the CDR3 is TGTGCCACCAGCAGCCCAGGGGCCCCCAACTATGGCTACACCTTC. It encodes CATSSPGAPNYGYTF.